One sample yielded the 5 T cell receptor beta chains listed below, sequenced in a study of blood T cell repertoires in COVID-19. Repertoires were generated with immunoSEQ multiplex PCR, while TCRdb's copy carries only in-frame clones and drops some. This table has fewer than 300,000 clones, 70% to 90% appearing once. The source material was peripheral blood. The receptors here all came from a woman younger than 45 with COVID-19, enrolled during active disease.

This chain's CDR3 is CASSEQGSSNQPQHF. The CDR3 nucleotides are TGTGCCAGCAGCGAACAGGGAAGTAGCAATCAGCCCCAGCATTTT. The chain joins TRBV6-6 to TRBJ1-5; possible D gene TRBD1, 6 bases. The CDR3 runs 15 residues. Trimming took 6 bases from V and 0 from J, leaving 12 bases between them. Germline CDR1 MNHNY, CDR2 SVGAGI (reference sequence).

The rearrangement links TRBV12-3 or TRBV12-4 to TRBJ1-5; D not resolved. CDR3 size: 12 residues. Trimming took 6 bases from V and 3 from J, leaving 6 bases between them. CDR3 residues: CASSQYNQPQHF. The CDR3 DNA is TGTGCCAGCAGCCAGTACAATCAGCCCCAGCATTTT.

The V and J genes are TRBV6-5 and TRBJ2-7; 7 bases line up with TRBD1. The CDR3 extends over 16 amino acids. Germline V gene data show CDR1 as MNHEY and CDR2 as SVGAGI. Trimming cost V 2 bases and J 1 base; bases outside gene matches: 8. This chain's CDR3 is CASSYPGIRGSYEQYF. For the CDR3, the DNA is TGTGCCAGCAGTTACCCGGGCATCAGGGGGTCCTACGAGCAGTACTTC.

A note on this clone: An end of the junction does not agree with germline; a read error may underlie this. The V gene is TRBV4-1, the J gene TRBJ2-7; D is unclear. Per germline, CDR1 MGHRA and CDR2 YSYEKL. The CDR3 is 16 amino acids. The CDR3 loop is CASRQESRYPFYEQYF. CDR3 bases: TGCGCCAGCAGACAAGAGAGCAGGTATCCGTTCTACGAGCAGTACTTC.

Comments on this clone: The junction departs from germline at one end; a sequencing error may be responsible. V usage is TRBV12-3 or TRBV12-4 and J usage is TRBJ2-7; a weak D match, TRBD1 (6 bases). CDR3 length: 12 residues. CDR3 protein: CASTRGNVQGHF. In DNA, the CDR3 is TGTGCCAGCACCCGGGGTAACGTCCAGGGACATTTC.